This section outlines one T cell receptor beta chain sequence together with its context. Its target is not known. This sample was included in a study of CXCR3-negative and CXCR3-positive naive CD8 T cells. Study as a whole: For each library, about 1.5 +/- 0.3 million TRB reads were obtained, some 130 million in total. Study-wide results and caveats: More hydrophobic TRB CDR3s occurred in CXCR3-positive than in CXCR3-negative naive cells.

CDR3 size: 13 residues. Germline V lookup: CDR1 MNHEY, CDR2 SVGAGI. Researchers prepared the TRB cDNA libraries using 5' RACE with UMI labels. TCRdb reprocessed the 5' RACE reads and stores each CDR3 protein as one record, lacking DNA. The repertoire shows 150,000 to 180,000 distinct CDR3 sequences; the top ten hold nearly 0.5%. The sample was naive CXCR3+ CD8+ T cells from blood. Subset noted: CD45RO-CCR7+CD27+CD95- naive CD8+ T cells expressing CXCR3 (TNR3+). This sequence was found in a human donor in good health. Some clones in this sample may be carry-over from other donors' samples. The rearrangement links TRBV6-5 to TRBJ2-7; TCRdb outputs TRBD1, but without DNA this stays unchecked. Here the CDR3 reads CASSEATEYEQYF.